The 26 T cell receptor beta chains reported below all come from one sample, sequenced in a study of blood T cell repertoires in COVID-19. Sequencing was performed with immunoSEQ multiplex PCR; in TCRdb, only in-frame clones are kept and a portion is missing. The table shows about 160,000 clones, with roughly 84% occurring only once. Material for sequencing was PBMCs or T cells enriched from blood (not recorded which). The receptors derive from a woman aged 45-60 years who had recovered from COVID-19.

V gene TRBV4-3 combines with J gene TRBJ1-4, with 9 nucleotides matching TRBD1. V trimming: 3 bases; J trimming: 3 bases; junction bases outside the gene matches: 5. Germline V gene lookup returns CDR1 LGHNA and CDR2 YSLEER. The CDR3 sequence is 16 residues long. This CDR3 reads CASSHGRDRANEKLFF. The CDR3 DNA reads TGCGCCAGCAGCCACGGCCGGGACAGGGCTAATGAAAAACTGTTTTTT.

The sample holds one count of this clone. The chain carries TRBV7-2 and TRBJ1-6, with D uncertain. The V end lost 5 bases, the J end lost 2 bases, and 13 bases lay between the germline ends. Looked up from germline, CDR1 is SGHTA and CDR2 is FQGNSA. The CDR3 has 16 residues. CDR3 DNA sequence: TGTGCCAGCAGCCATCAAGGGAGGACCTATAATTCACCCCTCCACTTT. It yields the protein CASSHQGRTYNSPLHF.

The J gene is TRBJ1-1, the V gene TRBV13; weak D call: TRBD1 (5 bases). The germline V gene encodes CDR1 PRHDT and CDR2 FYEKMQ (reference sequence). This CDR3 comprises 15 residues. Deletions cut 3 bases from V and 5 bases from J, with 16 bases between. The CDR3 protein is CASSLAGHLGTEAFF. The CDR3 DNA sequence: TGTGCCAGCAGCTTGGCTGGACACCTCGGGACTGAAGCTTTCTTT.

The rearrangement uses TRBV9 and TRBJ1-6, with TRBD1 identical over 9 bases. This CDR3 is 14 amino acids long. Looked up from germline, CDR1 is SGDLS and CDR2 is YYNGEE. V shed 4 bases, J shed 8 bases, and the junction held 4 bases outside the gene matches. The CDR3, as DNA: TGTGCCAGCAGCCTCGGACAGGGGTATTCACCCCTCCACTTT. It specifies CASSLGQGYSPLHF.

The CDR3 spells CSATGPQETQYF. The DNA of the CDR3 is TGCAGCGCAACAGGGCCTCAAGAGACCCAGTACTTC. V usage is TRBV29-1 and J usage is TRBJ2-5, with D perhaps TRBD1 (6 bases). CDR3 length equals 12 residues. Trimming left V 7 bases short and J 2 bases short, with 11 bases between. Germline V gives CDR1 SQVTM, CDR2 ANQGSEA.

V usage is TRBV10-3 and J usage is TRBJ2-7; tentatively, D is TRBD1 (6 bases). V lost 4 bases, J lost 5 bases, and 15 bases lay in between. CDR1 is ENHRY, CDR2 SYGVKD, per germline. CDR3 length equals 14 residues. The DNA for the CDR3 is TGTGCCATCAGTGGGCAACAGGGCCCCGACGAGCAGTACTTC. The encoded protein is CAISGQQGPDEQYF.

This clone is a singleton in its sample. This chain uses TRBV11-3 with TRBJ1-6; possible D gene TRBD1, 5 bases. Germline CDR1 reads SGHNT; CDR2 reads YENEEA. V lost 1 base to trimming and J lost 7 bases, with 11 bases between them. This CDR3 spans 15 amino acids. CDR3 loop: CASSLATGVNSPLHF. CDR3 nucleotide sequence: TGTGCCAGCAGCTTAGCCACGGGGGTGAATTCACCCCTCCACTTT.

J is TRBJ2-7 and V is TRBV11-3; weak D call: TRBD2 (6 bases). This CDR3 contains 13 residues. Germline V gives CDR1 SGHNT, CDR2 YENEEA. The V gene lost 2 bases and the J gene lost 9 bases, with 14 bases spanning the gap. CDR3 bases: TGTGCCAGCAGCTTATCTACTAGCCCCCGGCAGTACTTC. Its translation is CASSLSTSPRQYF.

The CDR3 nucleotides read TGCGCCAGCAGCTTGGGGGACAGTGGAAACACCATATATTTT. Translated: CASSLGDSGNTIYF. This chain connects TRBV5-1 to TRBJ1-3, with 7 bases that match TRBD1. The germline V gene encodes CDR1 SGHRS and CDR2 YFSETQ. After removal of 0 bases from V and 3 bases from J, the junction contained 0 bases not matched to a gene. This CDR3 region has 14 residues.

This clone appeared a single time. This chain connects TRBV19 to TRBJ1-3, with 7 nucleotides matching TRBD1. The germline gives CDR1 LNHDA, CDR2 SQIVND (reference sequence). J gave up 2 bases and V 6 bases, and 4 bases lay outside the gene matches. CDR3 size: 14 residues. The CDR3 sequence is CASRTQGAGNTIYF. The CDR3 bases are TGTGCCAGTAGGACGCAGGGGGCTGGAAACACCATATATTTT.

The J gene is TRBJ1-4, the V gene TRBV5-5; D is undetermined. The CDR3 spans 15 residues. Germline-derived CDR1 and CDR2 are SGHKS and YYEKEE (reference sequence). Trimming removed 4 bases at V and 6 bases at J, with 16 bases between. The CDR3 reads CASSQSLTQYEKLFF. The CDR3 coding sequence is TGTGCCAGCAGCCAGTCCCTGACTCAATATGAAAAACTGTTTTTT.

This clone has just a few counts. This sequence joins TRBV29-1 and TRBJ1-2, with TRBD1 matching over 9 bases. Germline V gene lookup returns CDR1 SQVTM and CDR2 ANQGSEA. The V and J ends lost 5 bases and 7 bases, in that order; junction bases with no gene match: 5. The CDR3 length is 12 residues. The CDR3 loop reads CSVPGTGFGYTF. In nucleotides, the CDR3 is TGCAGCGTTCCCGGGACAGGGTTTGGCTACACCTTC.

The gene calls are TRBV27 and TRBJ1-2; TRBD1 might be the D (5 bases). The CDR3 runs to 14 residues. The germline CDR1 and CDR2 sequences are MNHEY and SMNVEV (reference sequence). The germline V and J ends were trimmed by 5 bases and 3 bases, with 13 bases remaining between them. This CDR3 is CASSPWGGDYGYTF. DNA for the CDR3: TGTGCCAGCAGTCCATGGGGGGGGGACTATGGCTACACCTTC.

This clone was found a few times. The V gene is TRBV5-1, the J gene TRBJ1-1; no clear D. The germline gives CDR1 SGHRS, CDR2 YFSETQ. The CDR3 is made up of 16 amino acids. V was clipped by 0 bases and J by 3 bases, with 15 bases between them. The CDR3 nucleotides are TGCGCCAGCAGCTTGGACCCAGGAGGGAGGTACACTGAAGCTTTCTTT. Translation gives CASSLDPGGRYTEAFF.

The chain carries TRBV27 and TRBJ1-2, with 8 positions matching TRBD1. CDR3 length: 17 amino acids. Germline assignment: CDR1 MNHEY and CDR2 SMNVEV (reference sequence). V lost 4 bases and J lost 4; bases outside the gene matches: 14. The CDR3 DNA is TGTGCCAGCAGTTCCCTACTAGGCAGGGGGCGCTTCTATGGCTACACCTTC. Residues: CASSSLLGRGRFYGYTF.

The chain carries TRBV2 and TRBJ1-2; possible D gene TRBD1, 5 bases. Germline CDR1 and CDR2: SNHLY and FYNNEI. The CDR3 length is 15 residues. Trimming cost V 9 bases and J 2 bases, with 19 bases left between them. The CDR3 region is CASISQGSLNYGYTF. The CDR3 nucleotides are TGTGCCAGTATTTCCCAGGGCTCGCTGAACTATGGCTACACCTTC.

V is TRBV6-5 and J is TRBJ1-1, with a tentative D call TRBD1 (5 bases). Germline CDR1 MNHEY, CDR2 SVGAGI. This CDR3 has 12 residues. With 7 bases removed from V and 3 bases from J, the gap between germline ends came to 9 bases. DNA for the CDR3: TGTGCCAGCATTCAGGGTTACACTGAAGCTTTCTTT. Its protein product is CASIQGYTEAFF.

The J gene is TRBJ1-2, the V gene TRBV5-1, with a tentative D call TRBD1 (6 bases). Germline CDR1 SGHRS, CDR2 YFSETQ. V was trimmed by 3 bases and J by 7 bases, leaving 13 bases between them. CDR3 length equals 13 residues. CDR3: CASSYGGAGGYTF. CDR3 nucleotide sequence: TGCGCCAGCAGCTACGGGGGGGCAGGTGGCTACACCTTC.

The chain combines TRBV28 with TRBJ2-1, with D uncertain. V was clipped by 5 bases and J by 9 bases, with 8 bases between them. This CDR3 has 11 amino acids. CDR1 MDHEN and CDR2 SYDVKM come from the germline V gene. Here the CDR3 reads CASSQEFEQFF. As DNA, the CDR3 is TGTGCCAGCAGTCAGGAATTTGAGCAGTTCTTC.

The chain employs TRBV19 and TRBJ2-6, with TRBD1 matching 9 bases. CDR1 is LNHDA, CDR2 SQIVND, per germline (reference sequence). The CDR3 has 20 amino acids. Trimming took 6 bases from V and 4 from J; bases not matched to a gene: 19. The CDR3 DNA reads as TGTGCCAGTAGCTTTTCAAGGGGACAGGGCCAATCCCCCGGGGCCAACGTCCTGACTTTC. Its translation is CASSFSRGQGQSPGANVLTF.

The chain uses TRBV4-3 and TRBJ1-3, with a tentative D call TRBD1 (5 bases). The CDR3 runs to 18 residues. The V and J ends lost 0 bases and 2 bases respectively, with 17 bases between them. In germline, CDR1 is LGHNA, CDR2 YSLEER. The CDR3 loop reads CASSQDEARDITGNTIYF. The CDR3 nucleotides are TGCGCCAGCAGCCAAGATGAAGCCAGGGATATTACTGGAAACACCATATATTTT.

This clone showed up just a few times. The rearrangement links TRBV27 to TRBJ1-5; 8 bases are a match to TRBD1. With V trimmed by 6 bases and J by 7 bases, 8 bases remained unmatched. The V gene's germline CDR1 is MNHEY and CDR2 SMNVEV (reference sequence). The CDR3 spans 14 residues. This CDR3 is CASSPGGSWQPQHF. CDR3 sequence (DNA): TGTGCCAGCAGCCCAGGGGGCTCTTGGCAGCCCCAGCATTTT.

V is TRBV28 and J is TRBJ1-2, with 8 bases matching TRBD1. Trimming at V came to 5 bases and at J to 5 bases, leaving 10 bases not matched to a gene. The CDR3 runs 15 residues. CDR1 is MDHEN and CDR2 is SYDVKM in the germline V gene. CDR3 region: CASSIGTGQKYGYTF. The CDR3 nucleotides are TGTGCCAGCAGTATCGGGACAGGTCAGAAATATGGCTACACCTTC.

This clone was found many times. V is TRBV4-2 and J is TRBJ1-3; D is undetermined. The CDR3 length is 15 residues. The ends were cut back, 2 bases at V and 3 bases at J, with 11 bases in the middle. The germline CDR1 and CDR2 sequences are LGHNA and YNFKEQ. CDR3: CASSQIGDFGNTIYF. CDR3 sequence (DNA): TGTGCCAGCAGCCAAATCGGAGATTTTGGAAACACCATATATTTT.

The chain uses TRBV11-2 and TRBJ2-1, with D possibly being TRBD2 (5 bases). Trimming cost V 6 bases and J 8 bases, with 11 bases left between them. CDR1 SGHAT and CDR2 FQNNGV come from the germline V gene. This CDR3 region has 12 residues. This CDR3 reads CASSERRDEQFF. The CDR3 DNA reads TGTGCCAGCAGTGAACGGCGGGATGAGCAGTTCTTC. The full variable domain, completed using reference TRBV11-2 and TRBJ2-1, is EAGVAQSPRYKIIEKRQSVAFWCNPISGHATLYWYQQILGQGPKLLIQFQNNGVVDDSQLPKDRFSAERLKGVDSTLKIQPAKLEDSAVYLCASSERRDEQFFGPGTRLTVL.

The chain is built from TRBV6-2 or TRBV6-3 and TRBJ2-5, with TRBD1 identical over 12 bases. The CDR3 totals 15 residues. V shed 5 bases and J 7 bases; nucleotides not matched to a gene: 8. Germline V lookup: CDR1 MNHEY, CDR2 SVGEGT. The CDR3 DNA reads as TGTGCCAGCAGTCTTCCGGGACAGGGGGCGGTGACCCAGTACTTC. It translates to CASSLPGQGAVTQYF.